Following are 21 T cell receptor beta chains from one sample sequenced in a study of metastatic and nonmetastatic thyroid tumors. The entire patient cohort was treatment-naive prior to thyroid surgery. TCRdb re-clonotyped the PCR reads through MiXCR. The table lists 15,000 to 20,000 clones, approximately 28% of them singletons. The sequencing sample was made of tumor tissue. These receptors all stem from a female donor with papillary thyroid cancer or a benign thyroid nodule (not recorded which). Some clones in this sample may be carry-over from other donors' samples.

This clone was seen a handful of times. The chain couples TRBV6-1 to TRBJ2-7, with no clear D. Between the trimmed V and J ends, which lost 3 bases and 0 bases, there was a span of 9 bases. There are 14 residues in the CDR3. CDR1 MNHNS and CDR2 SASEGT come from the germline V gene. This chain's CDR3 is CASSDISNSYEQYF. The CDR3 region has the DNA TGTGCCAGCAGTGACATATCGAACTCCTACGAGCAGTACTTC.

This clone was found many times. V gene TRBV11-2 combines with J gene TRBJ2-7; D is undetermined. V was pared by 1 base and J by 4 bases, with 14 bases between. The CDR3 length is 15 residues. Germline V gives CDR1 SGHAT, CDR2 FQNNGV. For the CDR3, the DNA is TGTGCCAGCAGCTTAGCCAGCGTTTTCGGATACGAGCAGTACTTC. Its protein product is CASSLASVFGYEQYF.

This clone was picked up many times. The chain couples TRBV20-1 to TRBJ2-5; no firm D call. The CDR3 runs to 13 residues. CDR1 is DFQATT and CDR2 is SNEGSKA in the germline V gene (reference sequence). Trimming cost V 2 bases and J 5 bases, with 12 bases left between them. CDR3 sequence: CSARKETWETQYF. Here the CDR3 DNA reads TGCAGTGCTAGAAAGGAGACGTGGGAGACCCAGTACTTC.

This clone was observed a handful of times. The J gene is TRBJ1-6, the V gene TRBV27; 9 positions match TRBD1. This CDR3 spans 15 amino acids. J was trimmed by 5 bases and V by 7 bases; bases with no gene match: 6. Germline V gives CDR1 MNHEY, CDR2 SMNVEV (reference sequence). DNA for the CDR3: TGTGCCAGCATTTTGCGACAGGGGGATAATTCACCCCTCCACTTT. Translated: CASILRQGDNSPLHF.

This clone was counted only a few times. The V call is TRBV4-3, the J call TRBJ1-2, with TRBD1 matching over 7 bases. Germline V gene data show CDR1 as LGHNA and CDR2 as YSLEER. V shed 1 base and J 2 bases; nucleotides not matched to a gene: 7. This CDR3 is 16 amino acids long. CDR3 sequence reads: CASSQGQGRWNYGYTF. The CDR3 nucleotides are TGCGCCAGCAGCCAAGGACAGGGACGTTGGAACTATGGCTACACCTTC.

About this clone: The conserved phenylalanine or tryptophan is not found at the CDR3 terminus, so this likely reflects a read error. This chain uses TRBV3-1 with TRBJ1-1; no definite D call. The germline gives CDR1 LGHDT, CDR2 YNNKEL (reference sequence). V was trimmed by 4 bases and J by 5 bases, leaving 11 bases between them. The CDR3 runs 13 residues. CDR3 sequence reads: CASSRFEETEAFL. The CDR3 DNA sequence: TGTGCCAGCAGCCGGTTCGAGGAGACTGAAGCTTTCCTT.

As concerns this clone: The CDR3 does not close with the conserved phenylalanine or tryptophan, likely indicating a read error. The chain employs TRBV30 and TRBJ1-6, with a possible D match to TRBD1 (5 bases). The CDR3 contains 16 residues. Germline V CDR1 and CDR2: GTSNPN, SVGIG (reference sequence). The CDR3 here is CARSYSQGSYNSPLHS. CDR3 DNA sequence: TGTGCCCGGAGTTACTCCCAGGGTTCCTATAATTCACCCCTCCACTCT.

A remark on this clone: Sequence at one end of the junction differs from germline and may be a read error. The V call is TRBV7-8, the J call TRBJ1-5; no firm D call. The germline gives CDR1 SGHVS, CDR2 FQNEAQ. The CDR3 is 15 residues long. The CDR3 loop is CASSLVTGVNQPQHF. CDR3 coding DNA: TGTGCCAGCAGCTTAGTAACCGGCGTCAATCAGCCCCAGCACTTT.

This clone was recorded at least ten times. The V and J genes are TRBV6-1 and TRBJ1-1, with 10 bases that match TRBD1. The CDR3 contains 16 residues. Germline-derived CDR1 and CDR2 are MNHNS and SASEGT. With 5 bases clipped from V and 0 bases from J, the junction kept 6 bases outside the gene matches. In DNA, the CDR3 is TGTGCCAGCAGTTCCGGACAGGGGGGGCTGAACACTGAAGCTTTCTTT. Its protein is CASSSGQGGLNTEAFF.

This clone appeared many times. This chain connects TRBV20-1 to TRBJ2-7; tentative D call: TRBD1 (6 bases). The V gene lost 0 bases and the J gene lost 2 bases, with 11 bases spanning the gap. The germline V gene encodes CDR1 DFQATT and CDR2 SNEGSKA (reference sequence). This CDR3 contains 14 residues. The CDR3 region is CSARDRDNPYEQYF. The CDR3 bases are TGCAGTGCTAGAGATAGGGACAACCCCTACGAGCAGTACTTC.

This clone was recorded at least ten times. In the same sample, other DNA sequences code for this CDR3. The V and J genes are TRBV4-2 and TRBJ2-1; 11 positions match TRBD2. Germline V gives CDR1 LGHNA, CDR2 YNFKEQ. CDR3 length equals 19 residues. Trimming took 1 base from V and 0 from J; bases not matched to a gene: 8. This CDR3 reads CASSQAGLAVFSSYNEQFF. CDR3 in DNA: TGTGCCAGCAGCCAAGCGGGACTAGCGGTTTTTAGCTCCTACAATGAGCAGTTCTTC.

Regarding this clone: One end of the junction does not line up with germline, which may come from a read error. The chain links TRBV12-3 or TRBV12-4 to TRBJ1-6, with TRBD1 matching 9 bases. CDR3 length equals 14 residues. The CDR3 DNA is TGTGCAAGCAGCGACAGGGGGGCGGATTCACCCCTCAAATTT. It is translated as CASSDRGADSPLKF.

V is TRBV11-1 and J is TRBJ2-3, with 11 bases fitting TRBD2. Germline loops: CDR1 SGHAT, CDR2 FQDESV (reference sequence). There are 15 residues in the CDR3. With V trimmed by 5 bases and J by 2 bases, 3 bases remained unmatched. CDR3: CASSQGLAVTDTQYF. For the CDR3, the DNA is TGTGCCAGCAGCCAGGGACTAGCGGTCACAGATACGCAGTATTTT.

This chain uses TRBV2 with TRBJ2-5, with D possibly TRBD2 on 5 matching bases. The V gene lost 6 bases and the J gene lost 7 bases, with 12 bases spanning the gap. Germline assignment: CDR1 SNHLY and CDR2 FYNNEI. This CDR3 has 12 amino acids. The CDR3 loop reads CASRIGEGTQYF. Written as DNA, the CDR3 is TGTGCCAGCAGGATCGGCGAGGGGACCCAGTACTTC.

Worth noting for this clone: This sequence may be a read error, since a much larger clone differs from it by one base. This chain links TRBV5-6 with TRBJ2-2; TRBD1 agrees at 7 bases. CDR1 is SGHDT, CDR2 YYEEEE, per germline. The CDR3 consists of 15 residues. V was clipped by 4 bases and J by 3 bases; unmatched bases: 6. CDR3 bases: TGTGCCAGCAGCGAACAGGGGTGGTACACCGGGGAGCTGTTTTTT. It encodes CASSEQGWYTGELFF.

The V gene is TRBV20-1, the J gene TRBJ2-1; TRBD2 matches 11 bases. The CDR3 is 16 amino acids. CDR1 is DFQATT and CDR2 is SNEGSKA in the germline V gene (reference sequence). The V segment lost 4 bases and the J segment 7 bases; nucleotides outside the gene matches: 12. CDR3 nucleotide sequence: TGCAGTGCTACCCCTGTGAGACTAGCGGGAAAGAATGAGCAGTTCTTC. Translating it yields CSATPVRLAGKNEQFF.

This clone was detected ten times or more. The rearrangement joins TRBV20-1 to TRBJ2-5, with D possibly TRBD2 on 6 matching bases. The CDR3 has 15 residues. Trimming removed 5 bases at V and 2 bases at J, with 18 bases between. From germline, CDR1 is DFQATT and CDR2 SNEGSKA (reference sequence). The DNA for the CDR3 is TGCAGTGCTCCAAAGCCTCTAGCGCCACAAGAGACCCAGTACTTC. This sequence encodes CSAPKPLAPQETQYF.

The J gene is TRBJ2-7, the V gene TRBV6-1, with TRBD2 matching 8 bases. From germline, CDR1 is MNHNS and CDR2 SASEGT. Trimming at V came to 6 bases and at J to 0 bases, leaving 4 bases not matched to a gene. The CDR3 is made up of 14 amino acids. CDR3 protein: CASRERESSYEQYF. The CDR3 region has the DNA TGTGCCAGCAGAGAGCGGGAGAGCTCCTACGAGCAGTACTTC.

Sample share makes this clone medium-sized (0.01 to 0.1%). The gene calls are TRBV24-1 and TRBJ2-4, with D perhaps matching TRBD1 or TRBD2 (6 bases each). V was shortened by 4 bases and J by 9 bases, with 21 bases between the two germline ends. The CDR3 sequence is 16 residues long. The germline V gene has CDR1 KGHDR and CDR2 SFDVKD. The CDR3 sequence is CATSDKGHAGGGIQYF. As DNA, the CDR3 is TGTGCCACCAGTGACAAGGGACACGCAGGAGGGGGCATTCAGTACTTC.

The CDR3 nucleotides are TGTGCCACCACCAGAACAGGAGACACTGAAGCTTTCTTT. It specifies CATTRTGDTEAFF. The genes are TRBV24-1 and TRBJ1-1, with D possibly being TRBD1 (5 bases). V lost 8 bases, J lost 3 bases, and 12 bases lay in between. The germline V gene has CDR1 KGHDR and CDR2 SFDVKD. This CDR3 spans 13 amino acids.

This clone was counted ten times or more. The chain recombines TRBV24-1 with TRBJ2-5; D unclear. The CDR3 is made up of 13 amino acids. V was trimmed by 8 bases and J by 5 bases, leaving 14 bases between them. From germline, CDR1 is KGHDR and CDR2 SFDVKD. CDR3 loop: CATKPEMSETQYF. The CDR3 DNA is TGTGCCACCAAGCCGGAGATGTCGGAGACCCAGTACTTC.